This TCR beta chain was documented in a study of T cells in Graves' hyperthyroidism and ophthalmopathy (dated by TCRdb to the late 2010s). Regarding the research as a whole: Peripheral blood samples were taken at initial diagnosis, before any treatment was given. According to the paper, TCR Vbeta CDR3 sequencing was carried out on 135 peripheral blood samples, which came from approximately 43 ophthalmopathy, 75 to 80 hyperthyroidism and approximately 17 progressor patients. After sampling, hyperthyroidism patients received methimazole starting at 30 mg daily, and ophthalmopathy patients received high-dose intravenous methylprednisolone. In addition, the study compared T-cell repertoires in thyroid tissue and in blood from about 6 Graves' hyperthyroidism patients. Whether ophthalmopathy could be predicted prospectively was tested in an independent validation cohort made up of under 20 hyperthyroidism patients plus 17 patients who later progressed to ophthalmopathy. The roughly 100 discovery patients were randomly split 7:3 into training and test sets. A discovery cohort of roughly 96 patients, about 40 with Graves' ophthalmopathy and 55 to 60 with stable Graves' hyperthyroidism, was used to find distinguishing TCR V-J signatures.

V is reduced by 4 bases and J by 0 bases, leaving a spacing of 8 bases between them. CDR1 is given as LGHDT and CDR2 as YNNKEL, both from the germline V gene (reference sequence). Counted from cysteine to phenylalanine, this CDR3 has 14 amino acids. Just CDR3 DNA is preserved here, 42 bases in frame from base 1. Moderately to severely active disease, a Clinical Activity Score of at least 3, a NOSPECS grade of at least 4, and a duration under 3 months were present in ophthalmopathy patients. Patients with uncontrolled infections, other autoimmune diseases, pregnancy or lactation were excluded. Diagnoses were based on clinical symptoms, serum thyroxine and TRAb, thyroid ultrasound and orbital computed tomography. PBMCs were separated from over 9 ml of fresh peripheral blood using Ficoll-Paque density gradient centrifugation. Trizol reagent was used to extract total RNA, and RNA quality was then checked on an Agilent 2100 Bioanalyzer.

The TCR beta CDR3 regions were amplified from the RNA transcripts. The TCR CDR3 was subjected to a first round of RT-PCR using the HTBI primer set and the Qiagen OneStep RT-PCR kit. The libraries were constructed in a second round of multiplex PCR and then size-selected and purified. Paired-end sequencing of the libraries was performed with 100 bp reads on an Illumina HiSeq2000. On the study's bioinformatics: Raw data were processed with SOAPnuke, discarding reads with adapters, uncalled bases, mean Phred below 15, or no exact constant-primer or identifier match. High-quality paired reads were merged with COPE v1.2.5, and unique nucleotide sequences were defined as clonotypes. MiTCR v1.1 was used to align the clonotypes against IMGT TRBV, TRBD and TRBJ reference segments. The analysis was restricted to V-J combinations with a frequency above 0.0001, which together covered approximately 99% of the repertoires. A TCS score was defined as the ratio of F50 (clonal expansion) to E x V (chaos), with BLOSUM62-based TCRdist applied between CDR3 peptides within each V-J. Welch's t-statistics and random forest reduced fewer than 550 V-J features to 13, which were used in a naive Bayes classifier (R e1071). The public sequencing data were trimmed at Q25 with fastp and processed into clonotypes with MiXCR by TCRdb, which kept only in-frame beta chains. Each CDR3 protein gets just one entry, which takes the most common genes and DNA from the rows behind it. TCRdb, rather than the study authors, made the V and J calls. Across this sample there are hundreds of thousands of distinct CDR3 sequences, with roughly 15% seen only once. 3% to 4% of the sample goes to the ten largest clones.

General study outcomes and caveats: Most expanded thyroid clonotypes (frequency above 0.001) were also found in blood, which suggests that blood repertoires may mirror thyroid immune responses. Ophthalmopathy was separated from stable hyperthyroidism by a 13 V-J signature model, with around 88% sensitivity and approximately 81% specificity obtained in cross-validation and 80%/75% obtained in testing. No statistical method was used to fix the sample size in advance, and group allocation was not hidden from the investigators. In validation, progression to ophthalmopathy was predicted by the model with nearly 71% sensitivity and around 76% specificity, a median of roughly six months before onset.

This clonotype was counted many times. What this receptor recognizes is not known. No much larger clonotype is one base removed from it; base qualities were not supplied. What was sequenced was blood. The rearrangement combines TRBV3-1 with TRBJ2-3; the D gene identity is not certain. This clonotype was obtained from a woman in her 40s with Graves' ophthalmopathy. This receptor has the CDR3 CASSPFASTDTQYF. The DNA is TGTGCCAGCAGCCCCTTCGCTAGCACAGATACGCAGTATTTT.